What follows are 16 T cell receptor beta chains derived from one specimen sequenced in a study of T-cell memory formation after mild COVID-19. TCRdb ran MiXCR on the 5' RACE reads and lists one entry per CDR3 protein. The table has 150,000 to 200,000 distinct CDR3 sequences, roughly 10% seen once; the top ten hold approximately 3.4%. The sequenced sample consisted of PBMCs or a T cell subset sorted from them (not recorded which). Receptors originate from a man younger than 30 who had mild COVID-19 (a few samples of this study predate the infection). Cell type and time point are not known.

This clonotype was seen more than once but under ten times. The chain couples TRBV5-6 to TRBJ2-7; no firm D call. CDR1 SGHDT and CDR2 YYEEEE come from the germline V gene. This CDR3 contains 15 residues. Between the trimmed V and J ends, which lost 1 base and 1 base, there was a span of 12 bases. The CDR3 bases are TGTGCCAGCAGCTTGATGGCTCCCCCGTCCTACGAGCAGTACTTC. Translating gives CASSLMAPPSYEQYF.

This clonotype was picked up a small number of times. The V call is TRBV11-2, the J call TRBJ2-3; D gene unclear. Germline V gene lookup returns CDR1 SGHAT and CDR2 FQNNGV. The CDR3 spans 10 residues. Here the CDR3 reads CAIKGDTQYF. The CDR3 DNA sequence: TGTGCTATAAAGGGAGATACGCAGTATTTT.

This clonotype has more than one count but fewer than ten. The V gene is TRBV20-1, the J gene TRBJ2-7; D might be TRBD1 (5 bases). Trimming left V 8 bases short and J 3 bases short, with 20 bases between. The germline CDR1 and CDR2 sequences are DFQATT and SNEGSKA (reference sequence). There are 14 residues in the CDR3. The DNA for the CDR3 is TGCAGTACACAGGCTAGGACCAATCTCTACGAGCAGTACGTC. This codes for CSTQARTNLYEQYV.

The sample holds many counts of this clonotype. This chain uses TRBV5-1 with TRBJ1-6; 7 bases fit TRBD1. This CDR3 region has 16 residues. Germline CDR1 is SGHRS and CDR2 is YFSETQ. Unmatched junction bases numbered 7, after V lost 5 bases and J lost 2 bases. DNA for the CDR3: TGCGCCAGCAGGCCGAGGGACAGCGCCTATAATTCACCCCTCCACTTT. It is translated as CASRPRDSAYNSPLHF. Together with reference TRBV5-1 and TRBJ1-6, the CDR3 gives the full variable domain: KAGVTQTPRYLIKTRGQQVTLSCSPISGHRSVSWYQQTPGQGLQFLFEYFSETQRNKGNFPGRFSGRQFSNSRSEMNVSTLELGDSALYLCASRPRDSAYNSPLHFGNGTRLTVT.

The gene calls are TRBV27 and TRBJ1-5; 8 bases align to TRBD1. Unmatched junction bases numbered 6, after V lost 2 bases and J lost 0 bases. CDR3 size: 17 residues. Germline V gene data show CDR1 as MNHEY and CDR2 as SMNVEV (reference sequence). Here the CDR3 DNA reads TGTGCCAGCAGTTTACGGGACAGGAGCTATAGCAATCAGCCCCAGCATTTT. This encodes CASSLRDRSYSNQPQHF.

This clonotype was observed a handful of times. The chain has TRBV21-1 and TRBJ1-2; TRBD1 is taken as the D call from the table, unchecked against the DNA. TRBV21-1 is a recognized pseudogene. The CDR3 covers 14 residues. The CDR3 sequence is CASGSTGGCYGYTF. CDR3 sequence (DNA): TGTGCCAGCGGATCGACAGGGGGATGCTATGGCTACACCTTC.

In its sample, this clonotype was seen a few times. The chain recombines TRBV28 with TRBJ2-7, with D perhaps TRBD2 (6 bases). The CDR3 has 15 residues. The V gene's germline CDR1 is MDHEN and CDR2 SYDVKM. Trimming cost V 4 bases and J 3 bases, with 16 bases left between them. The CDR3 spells CASSSGGGAGYEQYF. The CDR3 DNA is TGTGCCAGCAGTTCCGGAGGAGGGGCGGGCTACGAGCAGTACTTC.

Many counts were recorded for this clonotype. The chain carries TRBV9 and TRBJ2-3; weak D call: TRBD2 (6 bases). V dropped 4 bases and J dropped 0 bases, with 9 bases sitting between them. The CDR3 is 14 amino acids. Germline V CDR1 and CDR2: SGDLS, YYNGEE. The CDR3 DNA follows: TGTGCCAGCAGCCCCGGGAGAAGCACAGATACGCAGTATTTT. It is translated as CASSPGRSTDTQYF.

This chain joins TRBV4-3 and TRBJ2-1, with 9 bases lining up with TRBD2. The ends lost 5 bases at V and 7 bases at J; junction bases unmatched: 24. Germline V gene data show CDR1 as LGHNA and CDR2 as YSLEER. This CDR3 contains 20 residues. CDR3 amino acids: CASSATIPSPTAGGGNEQFF. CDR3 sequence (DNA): TGCGCCAGCAGCGCCACTATCCCCTCCCCTACAGCGGGGGGCGGGAATGAGCAGTTCTTC.

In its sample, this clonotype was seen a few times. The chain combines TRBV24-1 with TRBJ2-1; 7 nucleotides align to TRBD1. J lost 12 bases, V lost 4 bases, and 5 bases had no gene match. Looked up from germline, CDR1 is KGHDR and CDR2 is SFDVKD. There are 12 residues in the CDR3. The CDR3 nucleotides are TGTGCCACCAGTGACTCATACAGGGGGCAGTTCTTC. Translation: CATSDSYRGQFF.

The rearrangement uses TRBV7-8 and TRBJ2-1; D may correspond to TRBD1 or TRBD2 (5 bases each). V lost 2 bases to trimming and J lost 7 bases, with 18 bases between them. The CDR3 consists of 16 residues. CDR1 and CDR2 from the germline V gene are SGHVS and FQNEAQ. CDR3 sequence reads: CASSLSNGARWNEQFF. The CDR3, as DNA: TGTGCCAGCAGCTTATCAAACGGGGCCAGATGGAATGAGCAGTTCTTC.

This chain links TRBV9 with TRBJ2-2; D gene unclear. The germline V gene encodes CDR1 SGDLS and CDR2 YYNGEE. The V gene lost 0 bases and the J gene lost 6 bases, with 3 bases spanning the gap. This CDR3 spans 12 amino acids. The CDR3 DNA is TGTGCCAGCAGCGTAGGACCCGGGGAGCTGTTTTTT. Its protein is CASSVGPGELFF.

DNA of the CDR3: TGTGCCAGCTCAAACTCCCGGACGGTGAACACTGAAGCTTTCTTT. Its protein product is CASSNSRTVNTEAFF. The V and J genes are TRBV18 and TRBJ1-1; D is unclear. The CDR3 totals 15 residues. The germline CDR1 and CDR2 sequences are KGHSH and LQKENI. Trimming removed 5 bases from V and 0 bases from J, with 13 bases in between.

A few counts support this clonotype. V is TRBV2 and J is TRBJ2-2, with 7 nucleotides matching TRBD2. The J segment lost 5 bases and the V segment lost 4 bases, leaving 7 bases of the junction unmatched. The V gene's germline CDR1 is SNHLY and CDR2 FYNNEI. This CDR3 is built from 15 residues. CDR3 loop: CASSVWAGETGELFF. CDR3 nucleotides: TGTGCCAGCAGTGTGTGGGCGGGGGAGACCGGGGAGCTGTTTTTT.

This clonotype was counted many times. The CDR3 reads CASSLSNGGTYEQYF. The CDR3 nucleotides are TGTGCCAGCAGCTTAAGTAATGGGGGCACCTACGAGCAGTACTTC. V is TRBV7-2 and J is TRBJ2-7, with D maybe TRBD1 (6 bases). CDR1 is SGHTA and CDR2 is FQGNSA in the germline V gene. Deletions cut 2 bases from V and 2 bases from J, with 13 bases between. The CDR3 length is 15 residues.

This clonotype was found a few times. The CDR3 bases are TGTGCCACCAGCATATCAAGGGGCACTGAAGCTTTCTTT. This codes for CATSISRGTEAFF. The V and J genes are TRBV15 and TRBJ1-1, with a weak D call TRBD1 (5 bases). Germline V gives CDR1 LNHNV, CDR2 YYDKDF (reference sequence). The CDR3 totals 13 residues. Trimming removed 4 bases from V and 4 bases from J, with 10 bases in between.